Listed below are T cell receptor beta chains from one sample, sequenced in a study of tumor-infiltrating lymphocytes in oesophageal squamous cell carcinoma. TCRdb fed the PCR reads into MiXCR, producing one record per CDR3 protein. Of approximately 20,000 distinct CDR3 sequences listed, roughly 37% are singletons. Sample: blood. Source of these receptors: a male donor with esophageal squamous cell carcinoma. CDR3s include the opening cysteine and the closing phenylalanine or tryptophan. The order of the fields is D gene, V gene, CDR3 length, CDR3 protein. A D gene is named only where the DNA matches it firmly.

d_gene: NA; v_gene: TRBV7-2; len: 15; CDR3aa: CASSSDSATNEKLFF
d_gene: NA; v_gene: TRBV6-6; len: 18; CDR3aa: CASSYSIATGTPGNTIYF
d_gene: TRBD1; v_gene: TRBV6-1; len: 14; CDR3aa: CASTGTGRTTEAFF
d_gene: NA; v_gene: TRBV7-6; len: 13; CDR3aa: CASSLASGPEQYF
d_gene: NA; v_gene: TRBV7-2; len: 14; CDR3aa: CASSFTSGQGTQYF
d_gene: NA; v_gene: TRBV24-1; len: 17; CDR3aa: CATSGSGGGRGYNEQYF
d_gene: NA; v_gene: TRBV20-1; len: 12; CDR3aa: CSAIGSQETQYF
d_gene: NA; v_gene: TRBV6-1; len: 13; CDR3aa: CASSYTRADTQYF
d_gene: NA; v_gene: TRBV27; len: 15; CDR3aa: CASSFSRRWAYEQYF
d_gene: TRBD2; v_gene: TRBV7-8; len: 17; CDR3aa: CASSLARGSGRQDTQYF
d_gene: NA; v_gene: TRBV7-6; len: 13; CDR3aa: CASSQGPPETQYF
d_gene: TRBD1; v_gene: TRBV25-1; len: 15; CDR3aa: CASSWGTGFNEKLFF
d_gene: NA; v_gene: TRBV7-2; len: 18; CDR3aa: CASSPQLIWGELADTQYF
d_gene: TRBD1; v_gene: TRBV7-2; len: 16; CDR3aa: CASSPDRAEAKNIQYF
d_gene: NA; v_gene: TRBV18; len: 14; CDR3aa: CASSPLQSYNEQFF
d_gene: TRBD1; v_gene: TRBV20-1; len: 17; CDR3aa: CSARSGQPRRSTDTQYF
d_gene: TRBD1; v_gene: TRBV7-2; len: 14; CDR3aa: CASSLDRGYYEQYF
d_gene: TRBD2; v_gene: TRBV7-2; len: 14; CDR3aa: CASSLTSSPYEQYF
d_gene: TRBD1; v_gene: TRBV6-1; len: 15; CDR3aa: CASSTIKGQLAEAFF
d_gene: TRBD2; v_gene: TRBV7-2; len: 16; CDR3aa: CASSSRRGGSYNEQFF
d_gene: NA; v_gene: TRBV7-3; len: 14; CDR3aa: CARMSKASRETQYF
d_gene: TRBD1; v_gene: TRBV15; len: 15; CDR3aa: CATSNDRGSSYEQYF
d_gene: TRBD2; v_gene: TRBV7-3; len: 13; CDR3aa: CASSKTSSGTQYF
d_gene: NA; v_gene: TRBV7-6; len: 17; CDR3aa: CASSLALQGSHTGELYF
d_gene: TRBD2; v_gene: TRBV4-1; len: 16; CDR3aa: CASSPRTSGGPHEQYF
d_gene: TRBD2; v_gene: TRBV28; len: 15; CDR3aa: CASVAGVLTYNEQFF
d_gene: NA; v_gene: TRBV19; len: 13; CDR3aa: CASSIDKQDKRSF
d_gene: NA; v_gene: TRBV6-6; len: 13; CDR3aa: CASSSARVYEQYF
d_gene: TRBD2; v_gene: TRBV7-3; len: 14; CDR3aa: CASMMTSGRGEQFF
d_gene: NA; v_gene: TRBV19; len: 17; CDR3aa: CASSLSGAGAPNTEAFF
d_gene: TRBD2; v_gene: TRBV5-1; len: 16; CDR3aa: CASSSLGTSGGHEQYF